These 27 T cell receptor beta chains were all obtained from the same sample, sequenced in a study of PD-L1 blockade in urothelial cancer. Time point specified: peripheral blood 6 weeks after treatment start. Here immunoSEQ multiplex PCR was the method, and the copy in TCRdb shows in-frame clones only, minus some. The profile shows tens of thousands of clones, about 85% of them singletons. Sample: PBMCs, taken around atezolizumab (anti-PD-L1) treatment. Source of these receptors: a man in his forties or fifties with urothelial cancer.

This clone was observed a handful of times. CDR3 DNA: TGCGCCAGCAGCCAAGCGGCCCAGCGGGCTAACAATGAGCAGTTCTTC. Its protein product is CASSQAAQRANNEQFF. The chain joins TRBV4-1 to TRBJ2-1; D is perhaps TRBD2 (6 bases). Between the trimmed V and J ends, which lost 1 base and 5 bases, there was a span of 15 bases. The CDR3 sequence is 16 residues long. CDR1 is MGHRA, CDR2 YSYEKL, per germline.

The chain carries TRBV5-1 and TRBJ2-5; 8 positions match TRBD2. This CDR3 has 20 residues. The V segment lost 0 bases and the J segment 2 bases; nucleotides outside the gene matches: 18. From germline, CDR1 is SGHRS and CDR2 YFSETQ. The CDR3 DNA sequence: TGCGCCAGCAGCTTGGGTCGCGGGGGGACACCAGAATTTTCACAAGAGACCCAGTACTTC. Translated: CASSLGRGGTPEFSQETQYF.

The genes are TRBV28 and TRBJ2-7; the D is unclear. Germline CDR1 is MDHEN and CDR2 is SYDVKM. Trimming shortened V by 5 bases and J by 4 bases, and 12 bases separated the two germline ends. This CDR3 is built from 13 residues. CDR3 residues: CASSVGNGYEQYF. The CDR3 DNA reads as TGTGCCAGCAGTGTAGGCAACGGGTACGAGCAGTACTTC.

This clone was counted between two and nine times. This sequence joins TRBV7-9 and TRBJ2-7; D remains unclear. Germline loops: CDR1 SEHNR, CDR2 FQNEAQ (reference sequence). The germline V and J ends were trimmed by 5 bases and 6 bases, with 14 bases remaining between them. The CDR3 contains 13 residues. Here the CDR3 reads CASSPPSVREQYF. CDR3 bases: TGTGCCAGCAGCCCCCCGTCGGTACGCGAGCAGTACTTC.

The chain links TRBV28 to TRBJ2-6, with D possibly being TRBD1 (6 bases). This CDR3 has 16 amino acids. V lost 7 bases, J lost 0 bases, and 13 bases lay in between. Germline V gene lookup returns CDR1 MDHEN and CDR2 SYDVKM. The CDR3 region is CASTENRVSGANVLTF. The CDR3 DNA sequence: TGTGCCAGCACCGAGAACAGGGTCTCTGGGGCCAACGTCCTGACTTTC. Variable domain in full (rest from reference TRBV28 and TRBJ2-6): DVKVTQSSRYLVKRTGEKVFLECVQDMDHENMFWYRQDPGLGLRLIYFSYDVKMKEKGDIPEGYSVSREKKERFSLILESASTNQTSMYLCASTENRVSGANVLTFGAGSRLTVL.

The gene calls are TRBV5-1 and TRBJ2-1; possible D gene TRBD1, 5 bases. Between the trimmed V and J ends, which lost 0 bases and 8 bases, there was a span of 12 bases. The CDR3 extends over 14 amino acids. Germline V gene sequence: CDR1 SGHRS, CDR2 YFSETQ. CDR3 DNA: TGCGCCAGCAGCTTGGATAGGGGTAGGGATGAGCAGTTCTTC. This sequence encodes CASSLDRGRDEQFF.

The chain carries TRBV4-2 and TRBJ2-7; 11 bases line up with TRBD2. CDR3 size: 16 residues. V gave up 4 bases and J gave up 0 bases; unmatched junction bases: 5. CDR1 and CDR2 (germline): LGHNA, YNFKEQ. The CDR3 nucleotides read TGTGCCAGCAGCCCTGAGGGACTAGCGGACTCCTACGAGCAGTACTTC. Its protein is CASSPEGLADSYEQYF.

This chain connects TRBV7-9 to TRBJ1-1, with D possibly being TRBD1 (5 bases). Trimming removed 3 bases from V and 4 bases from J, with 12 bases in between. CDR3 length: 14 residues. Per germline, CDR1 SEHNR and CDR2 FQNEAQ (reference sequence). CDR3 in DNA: TGTGCCAGCAGCTTTACAGGATTCGCCACTGAAGCTTTCTTT. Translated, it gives CASSFTGFATEAFF.

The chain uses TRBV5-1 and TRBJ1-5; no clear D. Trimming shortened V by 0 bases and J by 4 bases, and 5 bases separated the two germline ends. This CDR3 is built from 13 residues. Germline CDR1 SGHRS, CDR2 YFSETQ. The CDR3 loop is CASSLGQNQPQHF. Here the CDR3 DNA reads TGCGCCAGCAGCTTGGGGCAGAATCAGCCCCAGCATTTT.

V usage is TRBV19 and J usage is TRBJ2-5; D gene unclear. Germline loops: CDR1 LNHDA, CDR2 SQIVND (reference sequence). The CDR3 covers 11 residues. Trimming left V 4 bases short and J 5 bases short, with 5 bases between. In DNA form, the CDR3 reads TGTGCCAGTAGTACCTCGGAGACCCAGTACTTC. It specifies CASSTSETQYF.

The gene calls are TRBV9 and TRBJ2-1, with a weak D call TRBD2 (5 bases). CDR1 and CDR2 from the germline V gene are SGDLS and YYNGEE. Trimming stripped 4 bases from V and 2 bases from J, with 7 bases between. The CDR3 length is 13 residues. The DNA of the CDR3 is TGTGCCAGCAGCCCGGGAACCTACAATGAGCAGTTCTTC. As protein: CASSPGTYNEQFF.

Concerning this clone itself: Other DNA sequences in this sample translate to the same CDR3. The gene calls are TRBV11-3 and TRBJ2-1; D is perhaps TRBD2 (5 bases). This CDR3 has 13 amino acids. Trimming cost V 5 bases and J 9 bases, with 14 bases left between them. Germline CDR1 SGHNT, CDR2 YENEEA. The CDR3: CASSRTSAGEQFF. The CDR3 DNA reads TGTGCCAGCAGCCGGACTTCGGCAGGTGAGCAGTTCTTC.

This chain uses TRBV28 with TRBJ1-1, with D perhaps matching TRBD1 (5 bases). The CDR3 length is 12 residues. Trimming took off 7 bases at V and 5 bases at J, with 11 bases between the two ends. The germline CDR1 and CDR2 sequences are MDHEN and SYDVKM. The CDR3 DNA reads TGTGCCAGCACTCTAAGGACAACTGAAGCTTTCTTT. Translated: CASTLRTTEAFF.

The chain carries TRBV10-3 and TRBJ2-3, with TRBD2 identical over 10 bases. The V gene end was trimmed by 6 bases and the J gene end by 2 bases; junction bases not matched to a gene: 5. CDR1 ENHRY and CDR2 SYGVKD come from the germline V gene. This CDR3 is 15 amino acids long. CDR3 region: CAIRGLARTTDTQYF. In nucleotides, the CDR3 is TGTGCCATCAGGGGACTAGCGAGAACCACAGATACGCAGTATTTT.

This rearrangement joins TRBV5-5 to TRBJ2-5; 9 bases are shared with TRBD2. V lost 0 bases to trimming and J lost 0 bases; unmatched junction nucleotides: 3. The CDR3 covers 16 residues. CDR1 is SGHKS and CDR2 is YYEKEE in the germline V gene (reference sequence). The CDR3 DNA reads TGTGCCAGCAGCTTGGGAGCGGGGGGATACCAAGAGACCCAGTACTTC. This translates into CASSLGAGGYQETQYF.

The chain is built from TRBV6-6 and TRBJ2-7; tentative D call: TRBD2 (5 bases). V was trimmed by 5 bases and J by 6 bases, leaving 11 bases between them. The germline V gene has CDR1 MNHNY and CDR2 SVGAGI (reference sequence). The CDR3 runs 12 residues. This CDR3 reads CASSHGEGEQYF. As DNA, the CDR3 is TGTGCCAGCAGTCACGGGGAAGGCGAGCAGTACTTC.

Here the CDR3 reads CASSLWTDYYNEQFF. Written as DNA, the CDR3 is TGTGCCAGCAGCCTCTGGACAGACTACTACAATGAGCAGTTCTTC. This sequence joins TRBV7-2 and TRBJ2-1; possibly TRBD1 for D (6 bases). This CDR3 contains 15 residues. The V end was cut by 5 bases, the J end by 3 bases, with 14 bases between. Germline CDR1 SGHTA, CDR2 FQGNSA.

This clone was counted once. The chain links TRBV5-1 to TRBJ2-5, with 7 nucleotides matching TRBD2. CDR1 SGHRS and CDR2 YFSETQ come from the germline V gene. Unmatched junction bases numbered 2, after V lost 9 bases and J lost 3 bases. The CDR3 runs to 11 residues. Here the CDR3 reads CATRGEETQYF. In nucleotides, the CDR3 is TGCGCCACTCGGGGGGAAGAGACCCAGTACTTC.

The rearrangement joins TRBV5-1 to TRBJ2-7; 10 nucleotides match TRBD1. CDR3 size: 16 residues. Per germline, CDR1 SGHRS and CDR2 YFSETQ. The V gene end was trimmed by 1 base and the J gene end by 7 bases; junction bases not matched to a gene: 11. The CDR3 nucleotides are TGCGCCAGCAGCTTGATGACAGGGGGCCCCGGGGAGGAGCAGTACTTC. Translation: CASSLMTGGPGEEQYF.

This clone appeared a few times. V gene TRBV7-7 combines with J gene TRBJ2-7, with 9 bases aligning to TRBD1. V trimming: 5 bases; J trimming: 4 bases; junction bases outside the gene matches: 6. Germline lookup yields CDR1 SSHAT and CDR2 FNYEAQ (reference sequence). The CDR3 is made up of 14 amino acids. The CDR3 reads CASSPGTGIYEQYF. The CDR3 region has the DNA TGTGCCAGCAGCCCCGGGACAGGGATTTACGAGCAGTACTTC.

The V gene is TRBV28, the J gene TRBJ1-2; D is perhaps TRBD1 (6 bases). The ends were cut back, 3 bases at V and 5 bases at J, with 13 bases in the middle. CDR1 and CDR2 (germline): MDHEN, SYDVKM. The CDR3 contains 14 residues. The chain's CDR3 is CASSFAGVLYGYTF. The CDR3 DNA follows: TGTGCCAGCAGTTTTGCAGGGGTCCTTTATGGCTACACCTTC.

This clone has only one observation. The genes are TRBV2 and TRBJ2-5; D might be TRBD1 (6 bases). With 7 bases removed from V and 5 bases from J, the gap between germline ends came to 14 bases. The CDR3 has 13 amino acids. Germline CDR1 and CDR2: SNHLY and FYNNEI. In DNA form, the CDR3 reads TGTGCCAGCACCCAAAACAGGGAGGAGACCCAGTACTTC. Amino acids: CASTQNREETQYF.

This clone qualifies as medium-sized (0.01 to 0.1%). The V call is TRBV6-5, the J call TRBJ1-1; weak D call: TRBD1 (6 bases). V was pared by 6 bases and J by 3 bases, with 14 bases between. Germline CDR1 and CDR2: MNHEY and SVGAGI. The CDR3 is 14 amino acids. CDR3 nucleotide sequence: TGTGCCAGCAGCCTCAGGGGTTGGGACACTGAAGCTTTCTTT. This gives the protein CASSLRGWDTEAFF.

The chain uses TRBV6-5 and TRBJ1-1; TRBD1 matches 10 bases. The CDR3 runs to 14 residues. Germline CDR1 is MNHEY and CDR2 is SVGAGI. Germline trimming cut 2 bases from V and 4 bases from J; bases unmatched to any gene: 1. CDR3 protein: CASSYGTGATEAFF. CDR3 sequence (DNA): TGTGCCAGCAGTTACGGGACAGGGGCCACTGAAGCTTTCTTT.

CDR3 in amino acids: CASSLGPGTAYEQYF. The CDR3 coding sequence is TGTGCCAGCAGCCTCGGCCCCGGGACAGCGTACGAGCAGTACTTC. The genes are TRBV7-8 and TRBJ2-7, with 7 bases that match TRBD1. Trimming removed 5 bases from V and 4 bases from J; junction bases left unmatched: 11. The CDR3 is 15 amino acids. Germline V gene lookup returns CDR1 SGHVS and CDR2 FQNEAQ.

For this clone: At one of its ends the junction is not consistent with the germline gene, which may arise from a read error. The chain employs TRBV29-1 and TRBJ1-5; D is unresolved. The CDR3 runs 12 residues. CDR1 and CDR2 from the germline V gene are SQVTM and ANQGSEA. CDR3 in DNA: TGCAGCGTCGAAGGGTCGGGACAGCCCCAGCATTTT. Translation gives CSVEGSGQPQHF.

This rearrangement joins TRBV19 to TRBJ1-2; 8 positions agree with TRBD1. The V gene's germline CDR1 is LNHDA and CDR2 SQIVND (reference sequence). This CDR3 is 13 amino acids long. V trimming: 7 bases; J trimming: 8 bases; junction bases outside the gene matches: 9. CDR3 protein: CASNSDRGRGYTF. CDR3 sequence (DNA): TGTGCCAGTAACTCCGACAGGGGCCGAGGCTACACCTTC.